The 9 T cell receptor beta chains in this list originate from one sample, sequenced in a study of identical twins. In TCRdb, the 5' RACE reads were re-called with MiXCR into one record per CDR3 protein. The data hold 200,000 to 250,000 distinct CDR3 sequences, with about 7.5% observed a single time. The sample also formed part of further work on yellow fever vaccine responses in identical twins.

Sequences were obtained from memory (CD45RO+) T cells sorted from blood. The receptor source for this set is a woman aged 18-29 years in good health.

The chain combines TRBV19 with TRBJ2-1; D gene ambiguous. Germline CDR1 LNHDA, CDR2 SQIVND (reference sequence). This CDR3 contains 14 residues. V lost 4 bases to trimming and J lost 5 bases, with 12 bases between them. The CDR3 spells CASSKNGPNNEQFF. CDR3 in DNA: TGTGCCAGTAGTAAGAACGGGCCGAACAATGAGCAGTTCTTC.

The rearrangement joins TRBV20-1 to TRBJ2-3; D might be TRBD1 or TRBD2, each matching 5 bases. From germline, CDR1 is DFQATT and CDR2 SNEGSKA (reference sequence). V shed 8 bases and J shed 0 bases, with 21 bases lying between them. CDR3 length equals 16 residues. The CDR3 reads CSTPSRGGLSTDTQYF. The CDR3 coding sequence is TGCAGTACCCCATCCCGGGGCGGACTGAGCACAGATACGCAGTATTTT.

This clonotype occurred a few times. This chain connects TRBV7-2 to TRBJ2-3, with 8 bases that match TRBD2. From germline, CDR1 is SGHTA and CDR2 FQGNSA. V was pared by 4 bases and J by 4 bases, with 7 bases of the junction left unmatched. This CDR3 is 15 amino acids long. Here the CDR3 reads CASSSERGRADTQYF. CDR3 DNA: TGTGCCAGCAGCTCCGAGCGGGGGAGGGCAGATACGCAGTATTTT.

This clonotype was counted only a few times. The chain links TRBV25-1 to TRBJ2-1; no firm D call. The V end was cut by 0 bases, the J end by 10 bases, with 4 bases between. CDR3 length: 11 amino acids. Germline assignment: CDR1 MGHDK and CDR2 SYGVNS. The CDR3 DNA follows: TGTGCCAGCAGTGAATATACCGAGCAGTTCTTC. Amino acid sequence: CASSEYTEQFF.

V and J are TRBV20-1 and TRBJ2-1, with 10 bases identical to TRBD2. Trimming cost V 1 base and J 6 bases; bases outside gene matches: 6. Germline-derived CDR1 and CDR2 are DFQATT and SNEGSKA (reference sequence). The CDR3 loop spans 15 amino acids. The CDR3 coding sequence is TGCAGTGCTAGAGTTCTAGCGGGAGATTTCAATGAGCAGTTCTTC. It translates to CSARVLAGDFNEQFF.

The J gene is TRBJ2-1, the V gene TRBV20-1; TRBD2 matches 12 bases. The CDR3 is 17 amino acids. V shed 3 bases, J shed 0 bases, and the junction held 6 bases outside the gene matches. Germline CDR1 is DFQATT and CDR2 is SNEGSKA (reference sequence). DNA of the CDR3: TGCAGTGCTAGGACTAGCGGGGGCCCTTCCTCCTACAATGAGCAGTTCTTC. It specifies CSARTSGGPSSYNEQFF.

The chain combines TRBV6-1 with TRBJ2-3, with 10 nucleotides matching TRBD2. The CDR3 length is 14 residues. Germline loops: CDR1 MNHNS, CDR2 SASEGT. Unmatched junction bases numbered 5, after V lost 5 bases and J lost 6 bases. CDR3 bases: TGTGCCAGCAGTCAGCGGGGGGGCCGGGATACGCAGTATTTT. Amino acids: CASSQRGGRDTQYF.

Worth noting for this clonotype: It is unclear where the CDR3 begins or ends on the DNA, so no DNA is shown, and the CDR3 is as TCRdb lists it. The rearrangement uses TRBV3-1 and TRBJ2-2; TRBD1, as called in the table, went unchecked against the DNA. Germline CDR1 LGHDT, CDR2 YNNKEL (reference sequence). Inclusive of both ends, the CDR3 amounts to 15 amino acids. The CDR3 loop is CASSRRAGATGELFF.

There are a few counts of this clonotype. This sequence joins TRBV29-1 and TRBJ2-5; TRBD1 is a possible D gene (6 bases). The germline V gene has CDR1 SQVTM and CDR2 ANQGSEA. The CDR3 has 16 residues. V dropped 0 bases and J dropped 7 bases, with 21 bases sitting between them. CDR3 bases: TGCAGCGTTGAAGATTCCAGGCTGGGAGACAGGTGGACCCAGTACTTC. Encoded protein: CSVEDSRLGDRWTQYF.